The T cell receptor beta chain under discussion was sequenced for a study of control samples from healthy donors and cancer patients. Method: immunoSEQ multiplex PCR; TCRdb's copy keeps in-frame clones and lacks some. Of about 130,000 clones in the sample, around 94% were seen once. Trimming shortened V by 2 bases and J by 11 bases, and 16 bases separated the two germline ends. Looked up from germline, CDR1 is MDHEN and CDR2 is SYDVKM. CDR3 length: 14 amino acids. The sample comprised PBMCs. The chain carries TRBV28 and TRBJ1-5; D is undetermined. The receptor comes from a man aged 55 to 70 with colorectal cancer. The CDR3 nucleotides read TGTGCCAGCAGTTTAGTGACTCGGGGTACGGCCCAGCATTTT. As protein: CASSLVTRGTAQHF.